The present T cell receptor beta chain was sequenced within a study of blood T cell repertoires in COVID-19. Study background: Samples representing acute and convalescent COVID-19 were sourced from the United States, Italy and Spain. Sample material is recorded as cDNA or gDNA derived from T cells, B-cell-depleted T cells, or PBMCs.

Original handling: Cell counts per sample came from amplifying reference gene primers. Profiled with immunoSEQ multiplex PCR; TCRdb holds only in-frame clones, not every one. Clonal size and the V and J genes are those of that table, whereas D and trimming came from the DNA. The sample carries 300,000 or so clones, roughly 88% recorded once. The CDR3 spans 16 residues. The germline CDR1 and CDR2 sequences are SGHAT and FQNNGV. Trimming cost V 2 bases and J 7 bases; bases outside gene matches: 7. The clonotype originates from a woman aged 45-60 years with acute or convalescent COVID-19. The sequenced sample consisted of peripheral blood. The chain uses TRBV11-2 and TRBJ2-2; 10 bases fit TRBD2. The CDR3 nucleotides read TGTGCCAGCAGCTTAAGGCTAGCGGGAGTGAACGGGGAGCTGTTTTTT. Encoded protein: CASSLRLAGVNGELFF.